The text below deals with one T cell receptor (beta chain). The antigen is undetermined. The data are from a study of identifying expanded T cells in peripheral blood. Whole-study results and caveats: Roughly two-week clone count variance significantly increased as total template count grew. Over around two and four weeks, about 15 and 19 clones changed, versus around 1.3 between replicates.

Profiled with immunoSEQ multiplex PCR; TCRdb holds only in-frame clones, not every one. This table has over 100,000 clones, 88% appearing once. No infections or other immune events were documented during collection. Trimming took off 4 bases at V and 7 bases at J, with 11 bases between the two ends. CDR3 size: 13 residues. Germline CDR1 is SGHNT and CDR2 is YYREEE (reference sequence). The V and J genes are TRBV5-4 and TRBJ1-4; D may be TRBD1 (5 bases). The TCR comes from a person aged 18 to 75 in good health. The sequenced sample consisted of blood. CDR3 in DNA: TGTGCCAGCAGCCAGGGCAGGGCTGAAAAACTGTTTTTT. Amino acid sequence: CASSQGRAEKLFF.